This TCR beta chain was observed in a study of patients and donors after allogeneic stem cell transplantation. Each CDR3 protein is one row after TCRdb ran MiXCR on the RT-PCR reads. Among 410,000 or so distinct CDR3 sequences listed, 15% to 20% were seen once. CDR1 DFQATT and CDR2 SNEGSKA come from the germline V gene (reference sequence). This CDR3 is 12 amino acids long. V shed 3 bases and J shed 4 bases, with 7 bases lying between them. The sample consisted of blood, either unsorted or a sorted T cell fraction (not recorded which). This sequence was found in a human donor who was either an allogeneic HSCT recipient or a stem cell or donor lymphocyte infusion donor (not recorded which). It is not recorded whose cells these are; they may come from a transplant donor. The chain carries TRBV20-1 and TRBJ1-5, with unresolved D. CDR3: CSASTPNQPQHF. As DNA, the CDR3 is TGCAGTGCTAGCACCCCTAATCAGCCCCAGCATTTT.